The source of this TCR beta chain is a study of T cell repertoires in cytomegalovirus infection. MiXCR, run by TCRdb on the reads, gives a single entry per CDR3 protein. This repertoire shows approximately 260,000 distinct CDR3 sequences, 22% found once; its top ten account for around 20%. To note about this clonotype: No antigen is known for it.

The sequences come from cultured PBMCs, collected from culture after CMV antigen stimulation. The TCR originated in a human donor in good health (CMV status not recorded). Some clones in this sample may be carry-over from other donors' samples.

The DNA of the CDR3 is TGTGCCAGCAGTCCCCTGGGACAGGGGGCCTCCTTTGGTGGCTACACCTTC. Translation: CASSPLGQGASFGGYTF. The chain has TRBV28 and TRBJ1-2; TRBD1 matches 12 bases. Germline loops: CDR1 MDHEN, CDR2 SYDVKM. The CDR3 length is 17 residues. The trim removed 5 bases at V and 7 bases at J, leaving 14 bases unmatched.